Below, 11 T cell receptor beta chains from the same sample are listed, as sequenced in a study of cytomegalovirus exposure and HLA in healthy donors. The PCR contained 60 Vbeta and 13 Jbeta primers. Sequencing was performed with immunoSEQ multiplex PCR; in TCRdb, only in-frame clones are kept and a portion is missing. The sample has 90,000 to 150,000 clones, approximately 15% seen once. The sample was PBMCs. The receptors here all came from a woman under 30 in good health and CMV-seronegative.

The chain recombines TRBV5-1 with TRBJ2-5; D not certain. Germline V gives CDR1 SGHRS, CDR2 YFSETQ. This CDR3 has 14 amino acids. V gave up 6 bases and J gave up 2 bases, with 14 bases separating them. The DNA of the CDR3 is TGCGCCAGCACTCCTCGCGGTTTACAAGAGACCCAGTACTTC. Protein sequence: CASTPRGLQETQYF.

As concerns this clone: The junction differs from germline at one of its ends, possibly a read error. The genes are TRBV29-1 and TRBJ1-5; D ambiguous. Germline V gene sequence: CDR1 SQVTM, CDR2 ANQGSEA. The CDR3 is made up of 12 amino acids. CDR3 residues: CSVKNSNRPQHF. The CDR3 DNA reads TGCAGCGTAAAAAATAGCAATCGGCCCCAGCATTTT.

A note on this clone: This specimen includes other DNA sequences encoding the same CDR3. The chain joins TRBV30 to TRBJ2-3, with a tentative D call TRBD2 (5 bases). V was shortened by 3 bases and J by 2 bases, with 12 bases between the two germline ends. The CDR3 runs 14 residues. The V gene's germline CDR1 is GTSNPN and CDR2 SVGIG (reference sequence). CDR3: CAWSVKGLTDTQYF. CDR3 nucleotide sequence: TGTGCCTGGAGCGTGAAAGGACTCACAGATACGCAGTATTTT.

This clone showed up just a few times. The chain combines TRBV4-2 with TRBJ2-7, with a weak D call TRBD1 (5 bases). This CDR3 is 14 amino acids long. Germline V lookup: CDR1 LGHNA, CDR2 YNFKEQ. V gave up 1 base and J gave up 2 bases, with 9 bases separating them. Here the CDR3 reads CASSQVQGTYEQYF. CDR3 sequence (DNA): TGTGCCAGCAGCCAAGTGCAGGGCACCTACGAGCAGTACTTC.

This clone was detected a few times. This chain connects TRBV7-7 to TRBJ2-5; no definite D call. Germline V gives CDR1 SSHAT, CDR2 FNYEAQ (reference sequence). The CDR3 is 14 residues long. V lost 0 bases and J lost 1, with 6 bases in between. For the CDR3, the DNA is TGTGCCAGCAGCTTAGCCGGGTCCCAAGAGACCCAGTACTTC. This translates into CASSLAGSQETQYF.

This chain joins TRBV27 and TRBJ2-7, with 8 bases fitting TRBD1. CDR1 is MNHEY and CDR2 is SMNVEV in the germline V gene (reference sequence). Trimming took 6 bases from V and 3 from J; bases not matched to a gene: 1. This CDR3 is built from 12 residues. In nucleotides, the CDR3 is TGTGCCAGCAGCACAGGGGGCTACGAGCAGTACTTC. Protein product: CASSTGGYEQYF.

This clone was seen a few times. CDR3 protein: CASSLSRGRYEQYF. The CDR3 region has the DNA TGTGCCAGCAGTTTATCGCGGGGTCGGTACGAGCAGTACTTC. J is TRBJ2-7 and V is TRBV27, with D possibly matching TRBD2 (6 bases). The ends were cut back, 0 bases at V and 4 bases at J, with 10 bases in the middle. Germline V gene sequence: CDR1 MNHEY, CDR2 SMNVEV (reference sequence). CDR3 length equals 14 residues.

This clone showed up just a few times. The genes are TRBV7-9 and TRBJ2-5; perhaps TRBD2 as D (5 bases). The ends were cut back, 6 bases at V and 2 bases at J, with 13 bases in the middle. Germline V gene data show CDR1 as SEHNR and CDR2 as FQNEAQ (reference sequence). The CDR3 has 14 amino acids. The CDR3 sequence: CASRPPGVQETQYF. The CDR3 nucleotides are TGTGCCAGCAGGCCACCCGGGGTTCAAGAGACCCAGTACTTC.

This clone came up a few times. For the CDR3, the DNA is TGCGCCAGCAGCCAAGAACGGTGGAGGGAATCCCCTAACTATGGCTACACCTTC. It specifies CASSQERWRESPNYGYTF. The V and J genes are TRBV4-1 and TRBJ1-2; D not certain. Looked up from germline, CDR1 is MGHRA and CDR2 is YSYEKL. V was trimmed by 0 bases and J by 0 bases, leaving 17 bases between them. The CDR3 sequence is 18 residues long.

V and J are TRBV7-9 and TRBJ2-5; D is perhaps TRBD2 (5 bases). The CDR3 sequence is 14 residues long. The germline V and J ends were trimmed by 0 bases and 5 bases, with 10 bases remaining between them. Germline V gives CDR1 SEHNR, CDR2 FQNEAQ (reference sequence). In nucleotides, the CDR3 is TGTGCCAGCAGCTTAGCGGGAGTAGGGGAGACCCAGTACTTC. As protein: CASSLAGVGETQYF.

J is TRBJ2-1 and V is TRBV13, with D unclear. The germline CDR1 and CDR2 sequences are PRHDT and FYEKMQ (reference sequence). The CDR3 is 13 amino acids. V was pared by 5 bases and J by 8 bases, with 13 bases between. CDR3 protein: CASSRRIADEQFF. In nucleotides, the CDR3 is TGTGCCAGCAGCCGTCGGATAGCAGATGAGCAGTTCTTC.